The 18 T cell receptor beta chains reported below all come from one sample, sequenced in a study of CD8 T cells in Susac syndrome. A quantity of about 0.5 to 1 ug RNA underwent reverse transcription using random hexamers. TCRdb reprocessed the immunoSEQ multiplex PCR reads via MiXCR and lists one record per CDR3 protein. The sample includes tens of thousands of distinct CDR3 sequences, approximately 95% seen only once; the top ten take roughly 0.5%. Sequenced material: CD8+ T cells from PBMCs. The receptor set was obtained from a human donor with Susac syndrome.

Of note for this clonotype: Its ends do not fully match the called genes, so a read error is possible. V usage is TRBV9 and J usage is TRBJ2-1; 7 positions match TRBD2. Germline CDR1 and CDR2: SGDLS and YYNGEE. The CDR3 contains 14 residues. In nucleotides, the CDR3 is TGTGCCAGCAGGGTAGGTACTAGCGATGGTGAGCAGTTCTTC. This translates into CASRVGTSDGEQFF.

This chain uses TRBV13 with TRBJ2-2, with TRBD1 matching over 9 bases. This CDR3 spans 15 amino acids. CDR1 and CDR2 (germline): PRHDT, FYEKMQ (reference sequence). V shed 10 bases and J 5 bases; nucleotides not matched to a gene: 11. The CDR3 protein is CATPPGTGYTGELFF. DNA for the CDR3: TGTGCCACCCCCCCGGGGACAGGGTATACCGGGGAGCTGTTTTTT.

CDR3 bases: TGTGCCACTTGGGACAGGGTATTAGAAAAACTGTTTTTT. Protein: CATWDRVLEKLFF. This rearrangement joins TRBV13 to TRBJ1-4; TRBD1 aligns across 9 bases. Germline V gene lookup returns CDR1 PRHDT and CDR2 FYEKMQ (reference sequence). The CDR3 loop spans 13 amino acids. V lost 10 bases, J lost 8 bases, and 8 bases stayed unmatched.

The chain recombines TRBV1 with TRBJ2-7. TRBV1 is described as a pseudogene. CDR3 size: 11 residues. Here the CDR3 reads CTSSPYYEQYF. CDR3 nucleotides: TGCACCAGCAGTCCCTACTACGAGCAGTACTTC.

The V and J genes are TRBV4-2 and TRBJ1-4, with D hard to call. This CDR3 contains 12 residues. Trimming removed 4 bases from V and 8 bases from J, with 8 bases in between. Looked up from germline, CDR1 is LGHNA and CDR2 is YNFKEQ. Here the CDR3 reads CASSRSEEKLFF. CDR3 DNA sequence: TGTGCCAGCAGCCGGTCAGAAGAAAAACTGTTTTTT.

The rearrangement joins TRBV10-3 to TRBJ1-1; D may be TRBD1 (5 bases). Trimming stripped 10 bases from V and 8 bases from J, with 11 bases between. Looked up from germline, CDR1 is ENHRY and CDR2 is SYGVKD. The CDR3 covers 10 residues. CDR3 nucleotide sequence: TGTGCCACCTGGGGCGCCGAAGCTTTCTTT. It is translated as CATWGAEAFF.

The gene calls are TRBV29-1 and TRBJ1-4; D is perhaps TRBD1 (6 bases). V was cut by 5 bases and J by 5 bases, with 9 bases left in between. The CDR3 totals 12 residues. Germline assignment: CDR1 SQVTM and CDR2 ANQGSEA. CDR3 coding DNA: TGCAGCGTTCAGCAGGGGAATGAAAAACTGTTTTTT. The encoded protein is CSVQQGNEKLFF.

The gene calls are TRBV5-6 and TRBJ2-1; 7 bases fit TRBD1. This CDR3 spans 14 amino acids. V was pared by 4 bases and J by 7 bases, with 8 bases of the junction left unmatched. The germline V gene has CDR1 SGHDT and CDR2 YYEEEE. The CDR3, as DNA: TGTGCCAGCAGCAGAGGGACAGCAATGAATGAGCAGTTCTTC. Translation: CASSRGTAMNEQFF.

The gene calls are TRBV7-9 and TRBJ2-1; D uncertain. CDR1 and CDR2 (germline): SEHNR, FQNEAQ (reference sequence). The V and J ends lost 6 bases and 5 bases respectively, with 8 bases between them. This CDR3 contains 12 residues. The CDR3 loop is CASRGWDNEQFF. The CDR3 DNA reads as TGTGCCAGCAGAGGGTGGGACAATGAGCAGTTCTTC.

J is TRBJ2-1 and V is TRBV20-1; the match to TRBD2 covers 7 bases. V shed 5 bases and J 5 bases; nucleotides not matched to a gene: 3. The CDR3 extends over 12 amino acids. Germline CDR1 and CDR2: DFQATT and SNEGSKA (reference sequence). The CDR3 region is CSADRGDNEQFF. CDR3 nucleotide sequence: TGCAGTGCTGATCGGGGGGACAATGAGCAGTTCTTC.

The table lists this clonotype with a count of one. The chain is built from TRBV29-1 and TRBJ2-7; D call uncertain. In germline, CDR1 is SQVTM, CDR2 ANQGSEA. V shed 4 bases and J shed 0 bases, with 10 bases lying between them. This CDR3 contains 13 residues. Written as DNA, the CDR3 is TGCAGCGTTGTGTGGAGAAGCTCCTACGAGCAGTACTTC. This translates into CSVVWRSSYEQYF.

The chain carries TRBV30 and TRBJ1-2, with 9 bases lining up with TRBD1. From germline, CDR1 is GTSNPN and CDR2 SVGIG (reference sequence). The CDR3 consists of 14 residues. With V trimmed by 0 bases and J by 8 bases, 7 bases remained unmatched. CDR3 loop: CAWSVQGAANGYTF. The CDR3 region has the DNA TGTGCCTGGAGTGTACAGGGGGCGGCAAACGGCTACACCTTC. The full variable domain, with the rest looked up from reference TRBV30 and TRBJ1-2, is SQTIHQWPATLVQPVGSPLSLECTVEGTSNPNLYWYRQAAGRGLQLLFYSVGIGQISSEVPQNLSASRPQDRQFILSSKKLLLSDSGFYLCAWSVQGAANGYTFGSGTRLTVV.

This chain uses TRBV7-9 with TRBJ2-1; no reliable D call. This CDR3 region has 17 residues. The germline V and J ends were trimmed by 2 bases and 3 bases, with 17 bases remaining between them. Germline V gene sequence: CDR1 SEHNR, CDR2 FQNEAQ (reference sequence). CDR3 in amino acids: CASSLNSDPSDYNEQFF. The CDR3, as DNA: TGTGCCAGCAGCTTAAATTCCGACCCCTCCGACTACAATGAGCAGTTCTTC.

The chain combines TRBV30 with TRBJ2-3, with no clear D. V lost 3 bases and J lost 0, with 7 bases in between. The CDR3 covers 13 residues. Germline lookup yields CDR1 GTSNPN and CDR2 SVGIG (reference sequence). CDR3 DNA: TGTGCCTGGAGCGGTGCTAGCACAGATACGCAGTATTTT. This sequence encodes CAWSGASTDTQYF.

This clonotype has more than one count but fewer than ten. The J gene is TRBJ2-5, the V gene TRBV6-2 or TRBV6-3, with 10 bases fitting TRBD2. The CDR3 has 16 amino acids. The germline V gene has CDR1 MNHEY and CDR2 SVGEGT. With 0 bases clipped from V and 2 bases from J, the junction kept 3 bases outside the gene matches. In nucleotides, the CDR3 is TGTGCCAGCAGTTACTCGAAACTAGCGGGACAAGAGACCCAGTACTTC. Translation: CASSYSKLAGQETQYF.

Only one count was recorded for this clonotype. This chain links TRBV4-1 with TRBJ2-7; D not certain. Between the trimmed V and J ends, which lost 0 bases and 3 bases, there was a span of 6 bases. The CDR3 loop spans 13 amino acids. CDR1 is MGHRA, CDR2 YSYEKL, per germline. This CDR3 is CASSQEGYYEQYF. For the CDR3, the DNA is TGCGCCAGCAGCCAAGAGGGATACTACGAGCAGTACTTC.

CDR3 DNA sequence: TGTGCCAGCAGCTACGGGGCGACAGATGAAGCTTTCTTT. It codes for CASSYGATDEAFF. This chain joins TRBV5-6 and TRBJ1-1, with D perhaps TRBD1 (5 bases). This CDR3 region has 13 residues. Germline lookup yields CDR1 SGHDT and CDR2 YYEEEE. V was pared by 3 bases and J by 7 bases, with 13 bases between.

The V and J genes are TRBV5-6 and TRBJ2-7, with 7 nucleotides matching TRBD2. The V gene's germline CDR1 is SGHDT and CDR2 YYEEEE. The CDR3 covers 14 residues. V shed 0 bases, J shed 3 bases, and the junction held 3 bases outside the gene matches. The CDR3 DNA sequence: TGTGCCAGCAGCTTGGATCCTAGCGGCTACGAGCAGTACTTC. As protein: CASSLDPSGYEQYF.